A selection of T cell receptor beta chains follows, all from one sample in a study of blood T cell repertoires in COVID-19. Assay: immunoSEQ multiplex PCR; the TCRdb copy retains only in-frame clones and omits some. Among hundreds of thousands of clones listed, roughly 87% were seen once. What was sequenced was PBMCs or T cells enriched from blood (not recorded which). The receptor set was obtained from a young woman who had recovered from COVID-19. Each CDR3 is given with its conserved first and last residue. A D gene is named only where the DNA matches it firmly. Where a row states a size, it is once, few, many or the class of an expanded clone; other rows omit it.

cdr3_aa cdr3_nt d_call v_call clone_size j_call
CANARDIYSVYNSPLHF TGTGCCAACGCCCGGGACATCTACTCCGTATATAATTCACCCCTCCACTTT - TRBV27 once TRBJ1-6
CASLEGTDTQYF TGTGCCAGCCTAGAAGGCACAGATACGCAGTATTTT - TRBV12-3/TRBV12-4 - TRBJ2-3
CASSWRGSGELFF TGTGCCAGCAGTTGGAGGGGTTCTGGGGAGCTGTTTTTT - TRBV7-2 - TRBJ2-2
CASSPRGLAAAYNEQFF TGTGCCAGCTCACCACGGGGACTAGCGGCCGCCTACAATGAGCAGTTCTTC TRBD2 TRBV18 once TRBJ2-1
CASSYEGEKLFF TGTGCCAGCAGTTACGAGGGTGAAAAACTGTTTTTT - TRBV6-6 - TRBJ1-4
CASSSTGEPNEKLFF TGTGCCAGCAGCTCGACTGGTGAACCAAATGAAAAACTGTTTTTT - TRBV11-1 - TRBJ1-4
CASSWERQGHGYTF TGTGCCAGCAGTTGGGAACGACAGGGTCATGGCTACACCTTC TRBD1 TRBV2 - TRBJ1-2
CASTLYVRGTHQSGQPQHF TGTGCCTCCACTCTTTATGTACGGGGGACTCACCAGTCGGGTCAGCCCCAGCATTTT - TRBV2 - TRBJ1-5
CASSPDRSPQEQFF TGTGCCAGCAGCCCGGACAGGAGCCCCCAAGAGCAGTTCTTC TRBD1 TRBV11-2 once TRBJ2-1
CASSPVGGPQHF TGTGCCAGCAGCCCCGTTGGAGGGCCCCAGCATTTT - TRBV6-5 - TRBJ1-5
CASSPGQGVNYGYTF TGTGCCAGCAGCCCCGGACAGGGGGTTAACTATGGCTACACCTTC TRBD1 TRBV5-8 - TRBJ1-2
CASSLVGSWSATEAFF TGTGCCAGCAGCTTGGTGGGCAGTTGGTCGGCCACTGAAGCTTTCTTT - TRBV5-5 - TRBJ1-1
CASSLLGQDTEAFF TGTGCCAGCAGCTTACTCGGACAGGACACTGAAGCTTTCTTT TRBD1 TRBV7-3 - TRBJ1-1
CASSSIGQGFVETQYF TGTGCCAGCAGTTCCATCGGGCAGGGATTTGTGGAGACCCAGTACTTC - TRBV6-6 - TRBJ2-5
CASSPVEGGNQPQHF TGTGCCAGCAGCCCTGTGGAGGGTGGCAATCAGCCCCAGCATTTT - TRBV4-2 - TRBJ1-5
CANTARGNTGELFF TGTGCCAATACGGCCAGGGGTAACACCGGGGAGCTGTTTTTT - TRBV7-9 - TRBJ2-2
CASSPWTGSRGYTF TGTGCCAGTAGTCCCTGGACAGGGAGTCGAGGCTACACCTTC TRBD1 TRBV19 - TRBJ1-2
CASSYGAGQGLMGYTF TGTGCCAGCAGTTATGGTGCGGGACAGGGATTGATGGGCTACACCTTC TRBD1 TRBV5-4 once TRBJ1-2
CATSTGTSGAKQFF TGTGCCACCAGCACGGGGACTAGCGGAGCCAAGCAGTTCTTC TRBD2 TRBV15 - TRBJ2-1
CATSAVRQGVYEQYF TGTGCCACCAGTGCCGTGAGACAGGGAGTCTACGAGCAGTACTTC TRBD1 TRBV24-1 - TRBJ2-7
CASSFAGELFF TGTGCCAGCAGTTTCGCCGGGGAGCTGTTTTTT - TRBV12-3/TRBV12-4 - TRBJ2-2
CASSQGRGNEAFF TGTGCCAGCAGCCAAGGACGGGGAAACGAAGCTTTCTTT - TRBV2 - TRBJ1-1
CATTTSGGPQFF TGCGCCACGACCACTAGCGGGGGGCCCCAGTTCTTC TRBD2 TRBV10-2 - TRBJ2-1
CASSLAGGRQTQYF TGTGCCAGCAGCTTAGCCGGGGGTCGTCAGACCCAGTACTTC - TRBV7-9 - TRBJ2-5
CASDTGTGNTGELFF TGTGCCAGCGACACCGGGACAGGGAACACCGGGGAGCTGTTTTTT TRBD1 TRBV7-2 - TRBJ2-2
CASSLAGNRGRNSPLHF TGTGCCAGCAGCTTAGCGGGTAACAGGGGGCGAAATTCACCCCTCCACTTT TRBD1 TRBV7-2 - TRBJ1-6
CASSSHLLRVGEQYF TGTGCCAGCAGTTCACATCTCTTACGGGTCGGCGAGCAGTACTTC - TRBV5-4 - TRBJ2-7
CASSLEQTYNEQFF TGTGCCAGCAGCTTAGAACAGACCTACAATGAGCAGTTCTTC - TRBV7-8 - TRBJ2-1
CASSQDWGSNQPQHF TGTGCCAGCAGCCAAGATTGGGGCTCCAATCAGCCCCAGCATTTT - TRBV4-2 - TRBJ1-5
CATSRDQGREQYF TGTGCCACCAGCAGAGACCAAGGGAGGGAGCAGTACTTC - TRBV15 - TRBJ2-7
CASSLTGNYEQYF TGTGCCAGCAGTTTGACAGGAAACTACGAGCAGTACTTC - TRBV5-5 - TRBJ2-7
CASATGTVTNEKLFF TGTGCCAGCGCCACCGGGACAGTAACTAATGAAAAACTGTTTTTT TRBD1 TRBV7-9 - TRBJ1-4
CASSQGGYTGELFF TGTGCCAGCAGCCAAGGCGGGTACACCGGGGAGCTGTTTTTT - TRBV4-2 few TRBJ2-2
CASSLFEGLAGGGELFF TGTGCCAGCAGCTTATTCGAGGGACTAGCGGGCGGCGGGGAGCTGTTTTTT TRBD2 TRBV7-8 - TRBJ2-2
CASSQDFTGDRDTEAFF TGTGCCAGCAGCCAAGATTTCACAGGGGATCGGGACACTGAAGCTTTCTTT TRBD1 TRBV4-2 - TRBJ1-1
CASSLVGQPQHF TGTGCCAGCAGTTTAGTGGGCCAGCCCCAGCATTTT - TRBV12-3/TRBV12-4 - TRBJ1-5
CASSDYLKGQYSNTGELFF TGTGCCAGCAGTGACTATCTAAAGGGACAGTATTCGAACACCGGGGAGCTGTTTTTT TRBD1 TRBV6-2/TRBV6-3 - TRBJ2-2
CATSRGDSGGTDTQYF TGTGCCACCAGCAGAGGCGATTCCGGGGGCACAGATACGCAGTATTTT - TRBV15 - TRBJ2-3
CASRKVGQLTETQYF TGTGCCAGCAGAAAGGTGGGACAGCTGACGGAGACCCAGTACTTC TRBD1 TRBV5-4 - TRBJ2-5
CASKLGTTSYEQYF TGTGCCAGCAAGTTAGGGACAACTTCCTACGAGCAGTACTTC - TRBV7-2 - TRBJ2-7
CAISDRQGTNTEAFF TGTGCCATCAGTGACCGACAGGGGACGAACACTGAAGCTTTCTTT TRBD1 TRBV10-3 - TRBJ1-1
CASSYRRTGDGYTF TGTGCCAGCAGTTACCGGAGGACAGGGGATGGCTACACCTTC TRBD1 TRBV6-5 - TRBJ1-2